This section outlines one T cell receptor (beta chain) sequence together with its context. Its antigen is undetermined. A far bigger clonotype differs at one base, so this is likely a read error. The conserved phenylalanine or tryptophan is not found at the CDR3 terminus, so this likely reflects a read error. This record comes from a study of regulatory T cells in long-lasting Graves disease. Germline V CDR1 and CDR2: SGHNT, YENEEA. The CDR3 contains 15 residues. Between the trimmed V and J ends, which lost 5 bases and 8 bases, there was a span of 16 bases. General study points: Persistent disease favored TRBV28, TRBJ1-2 and TRBJ2-5.

The authors built TCR beta libraries using iRepertoire HTBI primers and Arm-PCR of CDR3 regions. MiXCR, run by TCRdb on the multiplex PCR reads, gives a single entry per CDR3 protein. Among roughly 410,000 distinct CDR3 sequences listed, 15% were seen once. The time point: newly diagnosed GD, antithyroid drugs for less than 3 months. PBMC-derived RNA was used for the TCR library. This same sample was also part of a study on T cells in Graves' hyperthyroidism and ophthalmopathy.

The TCR was taken from a woman aged 40 to 50 with Graves disease. The material sequenced was peripheral blood mononuclear cells (PBMCs), taken at new diagnosis, from a patient treated with antithyroid drugs. The chain joins TRBV11-3 to TRBJ1-6; possibly TRBD1 for D (5 bases). The CDR3 loop reads CASSPTSGLDSPLHS. DNA of the CDR3: TGTGCCAGCAGCCCTACTTCAGGGTTGGATTCACCCCTCCACTCT.